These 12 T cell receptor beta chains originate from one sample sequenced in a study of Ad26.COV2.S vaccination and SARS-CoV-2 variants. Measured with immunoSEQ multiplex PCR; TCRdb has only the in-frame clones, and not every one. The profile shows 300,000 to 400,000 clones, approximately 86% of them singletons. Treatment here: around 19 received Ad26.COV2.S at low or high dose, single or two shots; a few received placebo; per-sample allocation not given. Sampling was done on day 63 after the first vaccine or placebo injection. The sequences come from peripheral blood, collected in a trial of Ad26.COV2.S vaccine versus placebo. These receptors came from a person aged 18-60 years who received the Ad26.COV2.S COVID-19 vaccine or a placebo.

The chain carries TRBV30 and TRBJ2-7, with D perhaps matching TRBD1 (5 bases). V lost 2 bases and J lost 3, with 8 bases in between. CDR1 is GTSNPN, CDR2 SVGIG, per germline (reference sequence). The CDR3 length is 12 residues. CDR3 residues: CAWSPGYYEQYF. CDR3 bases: TGTGCCTGGAGTCCAGGGTACTACGAGCAGTACTTC.

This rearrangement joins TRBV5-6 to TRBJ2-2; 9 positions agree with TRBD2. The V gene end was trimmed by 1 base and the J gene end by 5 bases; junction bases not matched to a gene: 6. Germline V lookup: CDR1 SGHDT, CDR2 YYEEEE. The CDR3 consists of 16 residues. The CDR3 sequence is CASSLISLAGTGELFF. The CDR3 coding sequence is TGTGCCAGCAGCTTGATTTCTCTAGCGGGAACCGGGGAGCTGTTTTTT.

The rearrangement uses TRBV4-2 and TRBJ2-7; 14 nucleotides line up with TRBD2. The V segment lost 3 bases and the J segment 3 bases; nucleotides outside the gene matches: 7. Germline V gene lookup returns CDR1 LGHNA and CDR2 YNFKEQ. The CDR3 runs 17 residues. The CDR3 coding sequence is TGTGCCAGCAGCCACCTGCCAGGGACTAGCGGGAGCTACGAGCAGTACTTC. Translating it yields CASSHLPGTSGSYEQYF.

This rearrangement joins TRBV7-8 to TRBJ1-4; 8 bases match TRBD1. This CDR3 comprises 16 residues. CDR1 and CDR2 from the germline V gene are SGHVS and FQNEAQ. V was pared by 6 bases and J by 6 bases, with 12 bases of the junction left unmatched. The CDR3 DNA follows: TGTGCCAGCAGTCTACTTCAGGGGGCAGAGGATGAAAAACTGTTTTTT. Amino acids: CASSLLQGAEDEKLFF.

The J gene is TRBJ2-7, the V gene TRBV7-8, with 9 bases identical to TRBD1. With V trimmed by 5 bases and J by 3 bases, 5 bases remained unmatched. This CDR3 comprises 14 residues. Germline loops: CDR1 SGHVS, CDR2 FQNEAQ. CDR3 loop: CASSITTGGYEQYF. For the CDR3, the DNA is TGTGCCAGCAGCATTACGACAGGGGGCTACGAGCAGTACTTC.

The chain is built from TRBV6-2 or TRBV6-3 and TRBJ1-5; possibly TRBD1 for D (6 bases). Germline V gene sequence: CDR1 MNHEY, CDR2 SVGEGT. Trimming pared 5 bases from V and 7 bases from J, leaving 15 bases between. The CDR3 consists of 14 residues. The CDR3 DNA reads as TGTGCCAGCAGTCCCCACCAGGGGTGGCAGCCCCAGCATTTT. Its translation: CASSPHQGWQPQHF.

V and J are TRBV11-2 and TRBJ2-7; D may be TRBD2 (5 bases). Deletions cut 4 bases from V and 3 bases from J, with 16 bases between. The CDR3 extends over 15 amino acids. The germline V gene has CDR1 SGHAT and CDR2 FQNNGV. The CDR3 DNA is TGTGCCAGCAGCTCGGTTAGCGAGTTGAACTACGAGCAGTACTTC. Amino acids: CASSSVSELNYEQYF.

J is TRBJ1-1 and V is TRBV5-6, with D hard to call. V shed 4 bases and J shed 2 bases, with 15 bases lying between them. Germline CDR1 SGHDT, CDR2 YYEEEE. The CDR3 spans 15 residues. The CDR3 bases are TGTGCCAGCAGCCCACGGGTGCCCTTCAACACTGAAGCTTTCTTT. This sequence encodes CASSPRVPFNTEAFF.

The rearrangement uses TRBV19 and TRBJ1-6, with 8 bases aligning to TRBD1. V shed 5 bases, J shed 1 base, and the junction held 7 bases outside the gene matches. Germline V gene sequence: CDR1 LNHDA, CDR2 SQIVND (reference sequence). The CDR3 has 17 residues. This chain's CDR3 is CASSPADRVSYNSPLHF. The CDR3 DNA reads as TGTGCCAGTAGTCCCGCGGACAGGGTATCCTATAATTCACCCCTCCACTTT. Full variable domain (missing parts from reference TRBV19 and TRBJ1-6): DGGITQSPKYLFRKEGQNVTLSCEQNLNHDAMYWYRQDPGQGLRLIYYSQIVNDFQKGDIAEGYSVSREKKESFPLTVTSAQKNPTAFYLCASSPADRVSYNSPLHFGNGTRLTVT.

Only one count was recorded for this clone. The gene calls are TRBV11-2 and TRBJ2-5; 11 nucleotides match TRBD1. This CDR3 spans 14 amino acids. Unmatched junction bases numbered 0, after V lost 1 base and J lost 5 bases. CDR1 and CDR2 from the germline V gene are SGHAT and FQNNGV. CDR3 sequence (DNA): TGTGCCAGCAGCTTAGGGACAGGGGGCGAGACCCAGTACTTC. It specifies CASSLGTGGETQYF.

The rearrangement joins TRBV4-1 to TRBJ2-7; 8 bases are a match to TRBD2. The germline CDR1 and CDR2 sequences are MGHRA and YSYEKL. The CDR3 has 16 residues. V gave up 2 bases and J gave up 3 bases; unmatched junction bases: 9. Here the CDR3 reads CASSQTGGAGDYEQYF. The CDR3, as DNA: TGCGCCAGCAGCCAAACGGGGGGGGCTGGGGACTACGAGCAGTACTTC.

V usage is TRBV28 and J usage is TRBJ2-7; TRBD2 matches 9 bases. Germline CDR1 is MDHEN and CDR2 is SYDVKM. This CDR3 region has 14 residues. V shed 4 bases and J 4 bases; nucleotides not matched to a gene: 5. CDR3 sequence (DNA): TGTGCCAGCAGTTCAAGGCGGGGGGGGTACGAGCAGTACTTC. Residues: CASSSRRGGYEQYF. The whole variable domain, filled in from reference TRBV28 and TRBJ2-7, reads DVKVTQSSRYLVKRTGEKVFLECVQDMDHENMFWYRQDPGLGLRLIYFSYDVKMKEKGDIPEGYSVSREKKERFSLILESASTNQTSMYLCASSSRRGGYEQYFGPGTRLTVT.